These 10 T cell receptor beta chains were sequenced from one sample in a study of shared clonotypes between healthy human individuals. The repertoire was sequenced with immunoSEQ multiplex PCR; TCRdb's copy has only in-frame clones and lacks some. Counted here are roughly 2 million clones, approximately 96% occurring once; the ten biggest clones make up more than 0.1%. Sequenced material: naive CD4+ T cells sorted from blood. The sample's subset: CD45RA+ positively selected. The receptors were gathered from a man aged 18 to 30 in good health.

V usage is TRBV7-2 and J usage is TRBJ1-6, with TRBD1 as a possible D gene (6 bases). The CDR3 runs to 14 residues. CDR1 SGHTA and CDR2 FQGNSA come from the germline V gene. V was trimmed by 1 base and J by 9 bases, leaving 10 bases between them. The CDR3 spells CASSLGTEVSPLHF. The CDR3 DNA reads TGTGCCAGCAGCTTAGGGACAGAGGTTTCACCCCTCCACTTT.

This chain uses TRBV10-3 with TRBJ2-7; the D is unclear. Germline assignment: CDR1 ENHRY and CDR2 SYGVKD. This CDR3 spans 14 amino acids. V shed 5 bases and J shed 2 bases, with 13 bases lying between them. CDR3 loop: CAISQALDTYEQYF. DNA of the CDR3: TGTGCCATCAGTCAAGCCTTAGACACCTACGAGCAGTACTTC.

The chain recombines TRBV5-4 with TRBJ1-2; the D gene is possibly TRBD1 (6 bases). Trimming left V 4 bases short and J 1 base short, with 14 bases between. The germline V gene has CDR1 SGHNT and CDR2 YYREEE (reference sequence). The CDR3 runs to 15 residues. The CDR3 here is CASSPGQLYNYGYTF. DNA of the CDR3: TGTGCCAGCAGCCCCGGACAGCTTTATAACTATGGCTACACCTTC.

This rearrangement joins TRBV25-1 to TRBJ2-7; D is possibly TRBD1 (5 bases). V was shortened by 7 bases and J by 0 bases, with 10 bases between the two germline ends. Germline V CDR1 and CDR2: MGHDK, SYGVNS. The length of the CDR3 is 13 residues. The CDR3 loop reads CASNPDTSYEQYF. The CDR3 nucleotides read TGTGCCAGCAACCCGGACACCTCCTACGAGCAGTACTTC.

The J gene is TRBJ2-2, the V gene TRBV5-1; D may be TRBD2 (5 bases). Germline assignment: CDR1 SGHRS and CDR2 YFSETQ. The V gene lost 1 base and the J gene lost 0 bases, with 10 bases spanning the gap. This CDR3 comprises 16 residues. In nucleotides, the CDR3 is TGCGCCAGCAGCTTGACGGGAACTACGAACACCGGGGAGCTGTTTTTT. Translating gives CASSLTGTTNTGELFF.

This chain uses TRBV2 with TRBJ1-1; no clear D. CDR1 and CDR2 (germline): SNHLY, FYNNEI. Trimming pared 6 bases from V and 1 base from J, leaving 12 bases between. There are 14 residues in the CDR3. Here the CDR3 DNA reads TGTGCCAGCAGGGTCAGGAGTCCGAACACTGAAGCTTTCTTT. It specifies CASRVRSPNTEAFF.

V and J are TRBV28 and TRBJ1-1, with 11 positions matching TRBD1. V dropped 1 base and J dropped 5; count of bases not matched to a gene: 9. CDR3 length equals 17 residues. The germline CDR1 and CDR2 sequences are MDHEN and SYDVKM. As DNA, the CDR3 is TGTGCCAGCAGTTTATCGGACAGGGGGCGCACGGGGACTGAAGCTTTCTTT. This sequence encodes CASSLSDRGRTGTEAFF.

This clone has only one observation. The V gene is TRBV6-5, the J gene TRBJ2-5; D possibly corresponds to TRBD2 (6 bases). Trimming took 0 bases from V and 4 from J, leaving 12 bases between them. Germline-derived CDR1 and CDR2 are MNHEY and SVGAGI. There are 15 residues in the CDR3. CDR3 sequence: CASSYSGGERETQYF. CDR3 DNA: TGTGCCAGCAGTTACTCCGGGGGTGAGAGAGAGACCCAGTACTTC.

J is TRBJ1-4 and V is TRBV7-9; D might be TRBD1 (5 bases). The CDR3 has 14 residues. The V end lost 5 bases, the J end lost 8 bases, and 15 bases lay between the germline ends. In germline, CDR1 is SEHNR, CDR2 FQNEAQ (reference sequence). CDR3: CASSDSGPREKLFF. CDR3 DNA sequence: TGTGCCAGCAGCGACTCGGGACCTCGGGAAAAACTGTTTTTT.

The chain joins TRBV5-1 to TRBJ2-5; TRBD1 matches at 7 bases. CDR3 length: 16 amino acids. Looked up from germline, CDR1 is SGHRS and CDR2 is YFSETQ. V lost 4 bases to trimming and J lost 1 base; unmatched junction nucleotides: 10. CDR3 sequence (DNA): TGCGCCAGCAGCCCCTATCCCGGGACAGCCCAAGAGACCCAGTACTTC. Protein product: CASSPYPGTAQETQYF. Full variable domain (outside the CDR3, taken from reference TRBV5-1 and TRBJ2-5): KAGVTQTPRYLIKTRGQQVTLSCSPISGHRSVSWYQQTPGQGLQFLFEYFSETQRNKGNFPGRFSGRQFSNSRSEMNVSTLELGDSALYLCASSPYPGTAQETQYFGPGTRLLVL.